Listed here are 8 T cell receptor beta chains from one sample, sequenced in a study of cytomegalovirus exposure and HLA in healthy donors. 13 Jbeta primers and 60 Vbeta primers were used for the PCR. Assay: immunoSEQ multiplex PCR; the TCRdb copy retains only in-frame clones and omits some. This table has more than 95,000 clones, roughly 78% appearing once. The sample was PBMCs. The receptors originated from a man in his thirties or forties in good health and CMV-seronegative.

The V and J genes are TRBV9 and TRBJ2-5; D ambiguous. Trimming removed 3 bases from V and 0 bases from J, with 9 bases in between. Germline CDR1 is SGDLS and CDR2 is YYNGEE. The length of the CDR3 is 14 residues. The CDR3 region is CASSGHGHQETQYF. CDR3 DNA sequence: TGTGCCAGCAGCGGCCACGGTCACCAAGAGACCCAGTACTTC.

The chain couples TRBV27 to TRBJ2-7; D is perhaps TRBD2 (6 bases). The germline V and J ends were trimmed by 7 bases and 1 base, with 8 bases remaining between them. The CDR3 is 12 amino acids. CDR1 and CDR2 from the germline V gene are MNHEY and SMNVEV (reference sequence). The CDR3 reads CASMAGSYEQYF. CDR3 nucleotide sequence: TGTGCCAGCATGGCGGGATCCTACGAGCAGTACTTC.

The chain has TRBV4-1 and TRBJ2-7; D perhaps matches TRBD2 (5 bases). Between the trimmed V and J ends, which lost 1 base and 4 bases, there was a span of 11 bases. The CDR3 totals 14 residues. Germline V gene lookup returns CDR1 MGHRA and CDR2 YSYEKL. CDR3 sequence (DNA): TGCGCCAGCAGCCAAGCGGGGTTGGGGTACGAGCAGTACTTC. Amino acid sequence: CASSQAGLGYEQYF.

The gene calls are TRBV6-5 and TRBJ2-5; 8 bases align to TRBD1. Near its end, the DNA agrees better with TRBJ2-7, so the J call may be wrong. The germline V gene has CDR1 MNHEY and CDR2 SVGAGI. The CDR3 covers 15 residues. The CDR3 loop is CASSYSSQGAYEQYF. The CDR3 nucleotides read TGTGCCAGCAGTTACTCGTCTCAGGGGGCATACGAGCAGTACTTC.

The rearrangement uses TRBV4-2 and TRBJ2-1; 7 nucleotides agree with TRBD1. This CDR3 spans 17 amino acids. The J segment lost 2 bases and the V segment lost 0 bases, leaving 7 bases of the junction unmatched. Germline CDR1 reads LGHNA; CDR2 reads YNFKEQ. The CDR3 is CASSQDSGQVTYNEQFF. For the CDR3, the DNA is TGTGCCAGCAGCCAAGATTCCGGACAGGTAACCTACAATGAGCAGTTCTTC.

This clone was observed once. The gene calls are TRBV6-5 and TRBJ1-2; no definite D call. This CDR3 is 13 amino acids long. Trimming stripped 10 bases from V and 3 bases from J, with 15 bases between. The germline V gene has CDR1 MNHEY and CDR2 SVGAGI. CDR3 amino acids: CATQLGNDYGYTF. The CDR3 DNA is TGTGCCACCCAATTGGGCAATGACTATGGCTACACCTTC.

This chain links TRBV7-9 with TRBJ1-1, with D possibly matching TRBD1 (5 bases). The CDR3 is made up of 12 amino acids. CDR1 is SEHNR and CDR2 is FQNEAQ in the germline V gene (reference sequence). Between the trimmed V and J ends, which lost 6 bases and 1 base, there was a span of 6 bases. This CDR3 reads CASRGGNTEAFF. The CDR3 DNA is TGTGCCAGCAGGGGGGGGAACACTGAAGCTTTCTTT.

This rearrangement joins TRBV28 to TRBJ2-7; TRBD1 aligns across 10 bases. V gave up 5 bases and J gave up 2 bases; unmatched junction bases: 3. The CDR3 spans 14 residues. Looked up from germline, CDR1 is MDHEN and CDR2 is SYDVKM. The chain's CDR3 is CASSRQGATYEQYF. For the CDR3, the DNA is TGTGCCAGCAGTCGACAGGGGGCCACCTACGAGCAGTACTTC.